A selection of T cell receptor beta chains follows, all from one sample in a study of blood T cell repertoires in COVID-19. TCRdb keeps only in-frame clones here, not all; method: immunoSEQ multiplex PCR. This table holds 300,000 to 400,000 clones, less than 85% found once. Sequencing was performed on PBMCs or T cells enriched from blood (not recorded which). These receptors came from a woman aged 25 to 39 who had been exposed to COVID-19. Both conserved end residues are part of each CDR3. D genes are given only for firm matches. Clone size, where shown, is once, few, many, or a class for clones that have expanded.

D gene,V gene,clone size,J gene,CDR3 DNA,CDR3 protein
.,TRBV12-3/TRBV12-4,.,TRBJ1-2,TGTGCCAGCAGTTTCGGAGTAAGCTATGGCTACACCTTC,CASSFGVSYGYTF
.,TRBV7-9,.,TRBJ1-2,TGTGCCAGCAGCTTTATACCTCCGGGTGGCTACACCTTC,CASSFIPPGGYTF
.,TRBV10-3,.,TRBJ1-1,TGTGCCATCAGTGAGGTAGGGGGCACTGAAGCTTTCTTT,CAISEVGGTEAFF
.,TRBV13,.,TRBJ2-1,TGTGCCAGCAGCCCAGGCGGGGAGCAGTTCTTC,CASSPGGEQFF
.,TRBV9,.,TRBJ1-3,TGTGCCAGCAGCGTATTTGACAGCAGCTCTGGAAACACCATATATTTT,CASSVFDSSSGNTIYF
.,TRBV7-2,.,TRBJ1-1,TGTGCCAGCAGCTTAGCGGTGGGGGGACGAGCTTTCTTT,CASSLAVGGRAFF
TRBD1,TRBV29-1,.,TRBJ2-3,TGCAGCGTTATAGGGGGCTGGGCAGATACGCAGTATTTT,CSVIGGWADTQYF
TRBD1,TRBV11-2,.,TRBJ1-2,TGTGCCAGCAGCTTTACTGACAGGGCTAACTATGGCTACACCTTC,CASSFTDRANYGYTF
TRBD1,TRBV7-9,.,TRBJ1-1,TGTGCCAGCAGCACGCCGACAGACAGGGACACTGAAGCTTTCTTT,CASSTPTDRDTEAFF
TRBD1,TRBV18,.,TRBJ2-7,TGTGCCAGCTCACCCGGGACAGGGTTCTACGAGCAGTACTTC,CASSPGTGFYEQYF
.,TRBV19,.,TRBJ2-3,TGTGCCAGTAGTATAAGCTCTAGCACAGATACGCAGTATTTT,CASSISSSTDTQYF
TRBD1,TRBV4-1,.,TRBJ1-6,TGCGCCAGCAGCCAAGACTGGCAGGGGGTAGATTCACCCCTCCACTTT,CASSQDWQGVDSPLHF
.,TRBV7-2,.,TRBJ1-6,TGTGCCAGCAGCCCTCAGGGGTTCTATAATTCACCCCTCCACTTT,CASSPQGFYNSPLHF
.,TRBV18,.,TRBJ1-2,TGTGCCAGCTCACCATCTGACTCCCCGGCGGGCTACACCTTC,CASSPSDSPAGYTF
TRBD2,TRBV6-6,once,TRBJ2-7,TGTGCCAGCAGGCTAGCGGGGAGCTCCTACGAGCAGTACTTC,CASRLAGSSYEQYF
.,TRBV30,.,TRBJ1-1,TGTGCCTGGAGGTGGGCGACGTACACTGAAGCTTTCTTT,CAWRWATYTEAFF
TRBD2,TRBV2,.,TRBJ2-3,TGTGCCAGCAGATCGGGACTAGCGGGGCTCACAGATACGCAGTATTTT,CASRSGLAGLTDTQYF
.,TRBV19,.,TRBJ2-2,TGTGCCAGTACCATAAAGGGAGGCGGGGAGCTGTTTTTT,CASTIKGGGELFF
.,TRBV7-9,.,TRBJ1-6,TGTGCCAGCAGCTTATACCCGACTCCGAAAGGGGGATATAATTCACCCCTCCACTTT,CASSLYPTPKGGYNSPLHF
TRBD1,TRBV28,few,TRBJ1-5,TGTGCCAGCAGTTTAGGGACAGGGGGTGGAGGCAATCAGCCCCAGCATTTT,CASSLGTGGGGNQPQHF
.,TRBV5-1,.,TRBJ2-2,TGCGCCAGCAGCTTACGTCTCCCAGCCGGGGAGCTGTTTTTT,CASSLRLPAGELFF
.,TRBV18,.,TRBJ1-1,TGTGCCACGCTAAGAATGAACACTGAAGCTTTCTTT,CATLRMNTEAFF
.,TRBV6-2/TRBV6-3,.,TRBJ2-7,TGTGCCAGCAGTTACAGCCAGGTTCCCACCTTC,CASSYSQVPTF
TRBD1,TRBV2,.,TRBJ2-7,TGTGCCAGCGCCCGATCCGGGACAGGGATCGAGCAGTACTTC,CASARSGTGIEQYF
.,TRBV6-6,.,TRBJ1-6,TGTGCCAGCAGTCCCTCTCGAGGGATCAACGGGCCCCTCCACTTT,CASSPSRGINGPLHF
.,TRBV2,.,TRBJ1-4,TGTGCCAGCAGTGAGTTCACCGGAGGCGAAAAACTGTTTTTT,CASSEFTGGEKLFF
.,TRBV5-4,.,TRBJ2-3,TGTGCCAGCAGCTTGGCCGGGACTAGCACAGATACGCAGTATTTT,CASSLAGTSTDTQYF
.,TRBV30,.,TRBJ1-2,TGTGCCTGGAGTGAAGACAGTTCCTATGGCTACACCTTC,CAWSEDSSYGYTF
TRBD1,TRBV2,.,TRBJ2-7,TGTGCCAGCAGTTCCCGGGACAGCGCCTACGAGCAGTACTTC,CASSSRDSAYEQYF
TRBD1,TRBV28,.,TRBJ2-1,TGTGCCAGCAGTTTGCCGGACAGGGTCAATGAGCAGTTCTTC,CASSLPDRVNEQFF